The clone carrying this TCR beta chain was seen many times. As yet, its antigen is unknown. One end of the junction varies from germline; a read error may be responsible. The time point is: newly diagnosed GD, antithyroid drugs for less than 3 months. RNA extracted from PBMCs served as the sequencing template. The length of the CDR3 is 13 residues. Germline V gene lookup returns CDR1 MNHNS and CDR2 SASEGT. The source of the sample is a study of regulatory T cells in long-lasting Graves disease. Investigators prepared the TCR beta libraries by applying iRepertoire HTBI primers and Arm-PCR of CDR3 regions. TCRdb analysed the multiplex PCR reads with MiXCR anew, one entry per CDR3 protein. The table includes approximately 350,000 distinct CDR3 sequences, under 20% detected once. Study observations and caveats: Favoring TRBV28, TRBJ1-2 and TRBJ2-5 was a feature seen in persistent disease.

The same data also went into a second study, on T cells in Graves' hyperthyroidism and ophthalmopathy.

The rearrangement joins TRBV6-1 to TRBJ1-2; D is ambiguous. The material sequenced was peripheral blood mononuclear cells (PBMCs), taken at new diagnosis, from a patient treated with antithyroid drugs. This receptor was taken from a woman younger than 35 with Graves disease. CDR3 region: CASHVTGDYGYTF. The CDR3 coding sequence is TGCGCCAGCCACGTCACTGGGGACTATGGCTACACCTTC.